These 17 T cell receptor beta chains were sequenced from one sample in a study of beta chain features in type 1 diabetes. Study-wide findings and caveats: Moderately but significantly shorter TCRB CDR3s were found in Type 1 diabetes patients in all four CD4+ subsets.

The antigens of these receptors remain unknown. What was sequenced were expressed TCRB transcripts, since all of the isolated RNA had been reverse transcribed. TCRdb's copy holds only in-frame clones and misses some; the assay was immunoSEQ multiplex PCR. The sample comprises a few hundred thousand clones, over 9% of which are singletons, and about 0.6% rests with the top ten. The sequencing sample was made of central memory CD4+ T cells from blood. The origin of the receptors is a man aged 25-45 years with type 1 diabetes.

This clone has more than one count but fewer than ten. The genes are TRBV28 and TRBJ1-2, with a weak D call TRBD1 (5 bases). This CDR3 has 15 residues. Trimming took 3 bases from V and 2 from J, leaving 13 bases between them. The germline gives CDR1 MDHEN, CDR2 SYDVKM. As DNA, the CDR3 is TGTGCCAGCAGTTTCCATTCGGCAGGGAACTATGGCTACACCTTC. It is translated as CASSFHSAGNYGYTF.

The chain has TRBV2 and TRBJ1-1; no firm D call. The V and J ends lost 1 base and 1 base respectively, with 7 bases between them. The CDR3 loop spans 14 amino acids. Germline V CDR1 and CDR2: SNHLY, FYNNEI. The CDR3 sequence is CASSEGTRNTEAFF. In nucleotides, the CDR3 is TGTGCCAGCAGTGAAGGCACGCGGAACACTGAAGCTTTCTTT.

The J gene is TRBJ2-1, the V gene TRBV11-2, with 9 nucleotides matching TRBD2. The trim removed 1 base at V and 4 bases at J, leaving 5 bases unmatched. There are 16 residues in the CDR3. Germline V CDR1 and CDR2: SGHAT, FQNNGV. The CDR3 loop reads CASSLGLAGPYNEQFF. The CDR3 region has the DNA TGTGCCAGCAGCTTAGGTCTAGCGGGACCATACAATGAGCAGTTCTTC.

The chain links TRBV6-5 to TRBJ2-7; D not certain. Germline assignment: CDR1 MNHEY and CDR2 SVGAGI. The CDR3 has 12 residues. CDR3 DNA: TGTGCTTGTGGGAAAAGCTCCTACGAGCAGTACTTC. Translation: CACGKSSYEQYF.

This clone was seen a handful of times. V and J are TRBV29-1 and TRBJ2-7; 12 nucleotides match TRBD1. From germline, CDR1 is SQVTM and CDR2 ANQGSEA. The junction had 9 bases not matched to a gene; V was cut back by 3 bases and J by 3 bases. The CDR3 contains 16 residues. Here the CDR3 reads CSVDLSGTGGIYEQYF. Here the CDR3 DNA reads TGCAGCGTTGACCTCTCCGGGACAGGGGGCATCTACGAGCAGTACTTC.

Written as DNA, the CDR3 is TGTGCCAGCTGGACTTTAGCGGGAGGGCCTGGTGAGCAGTTCTTC. Its translation is CASWTLAGGPGEQFF. The rearrangement links TRBV28 to TRBJ2-1; 11 nucleotides agree with TRBD2. The CDR3 is 15 amino acids. CDR1 and CDR2 (germline): MDHEN, SYDVKM. V shed 8 bases, J shed 9 bases, and the junction held 12 bases outside the gene matches. Full variable domain (missing parts from reference TRBV28 and TRBJ2-1): DVKVTQSSRYLVKRTGEKVFLECVQDMDHENMFWYRQDPGLGLRLIYFSYDVKMKEKGDIPEGYSVSREKKERFSLILESASTNQTSMYLCASWTLAGGPGEQFFGPGTRLTVL.

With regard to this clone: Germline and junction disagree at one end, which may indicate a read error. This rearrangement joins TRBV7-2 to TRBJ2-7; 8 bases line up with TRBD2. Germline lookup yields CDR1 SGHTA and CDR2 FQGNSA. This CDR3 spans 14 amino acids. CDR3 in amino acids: CASSLARTSLKQYF. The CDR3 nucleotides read TGTGCCAGCAGCCTAGCCCGGACTAGCTTGAAGCAGTACTTC.

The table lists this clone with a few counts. The CDR3 protein is CASITGPVNGELFF. The CDR3 DNA follows: TGTGCCAGCATTACCGGGCCGGTCAATGGGGAGCTGTTTTTT. The chain combines TRBV7-9 with TRBJ2-2, with D uncertain. The CDR3 sequence is 14 residues long. CDR1 is SEHNR, CDR2 FQNEAQ, per germline (reference sequence). Trimming shortened V by 7 bases and J by 8 bases, and 17 bases separated the two germline ends.

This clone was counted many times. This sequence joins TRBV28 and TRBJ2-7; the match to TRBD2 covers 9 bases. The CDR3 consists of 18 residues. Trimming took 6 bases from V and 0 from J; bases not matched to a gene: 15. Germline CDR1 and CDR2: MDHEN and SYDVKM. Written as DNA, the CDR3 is TGTGCCAGCAGAAAAATGCCCGGGACTAGCAGAGACTCCTACGAGCAGTACTTC. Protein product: CASRKMPGTSRDSYEQYF. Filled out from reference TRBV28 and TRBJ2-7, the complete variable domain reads DVKVTQSSRYLVKRTGEKVFLECVQDMDHENMFWYRQDPGLGLRLIYFSYDVKMKEKGDIPEGYSVSREKKERFSLILESASTNQTSMYLCASRKMPGTSRDSYEQYFGPGTRLTVT.

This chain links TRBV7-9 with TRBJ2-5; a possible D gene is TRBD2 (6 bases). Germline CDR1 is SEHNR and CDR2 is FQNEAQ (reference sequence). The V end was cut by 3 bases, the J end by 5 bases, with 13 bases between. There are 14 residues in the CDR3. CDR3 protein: CASSFMTSSETQYF. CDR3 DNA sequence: TGTGCCAGCAGCTTTATGACTAGTTCGGAGACCCAGTACTTC.

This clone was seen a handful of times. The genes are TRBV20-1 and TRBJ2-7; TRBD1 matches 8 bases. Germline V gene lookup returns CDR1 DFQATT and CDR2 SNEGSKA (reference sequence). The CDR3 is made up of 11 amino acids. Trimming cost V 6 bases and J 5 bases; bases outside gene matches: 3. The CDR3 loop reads CSAWDRNEQYF. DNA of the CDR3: TGCAGTGCGTGGGACAGGAACGAGCAGTACTTC.

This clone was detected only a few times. The CDR3: CASSLQGTAEGYTF. CDR3 DNA: TGTGCCAGCAGCCTACAGGGGACCGCGGAGGGCTACACCTTC. This chain connects TRBV7-2 to TRBJ1-2; 7 positions match TRBD1. CDR1 is SGHTA, CDR2 FQGNSA, per germline. The CDR3 runs 14 residues. V shed 5 bases, J shed 8 bases, and the junction held 11 bases outside the gene matches. Together with reference TRBV7-2 and TRBJ1-2, the CDR3 gives the full variable domain: GAGVSQSPSNKVTEKGKDVELRCDPISGHTALYWYRQSLGQGLEFLIYFQGNSAPDKSGLPSDRFSAERTGGSVSTLTIQRTQQEDSAVYLCASSLQGTAEGYTFGSGTRLTVV.

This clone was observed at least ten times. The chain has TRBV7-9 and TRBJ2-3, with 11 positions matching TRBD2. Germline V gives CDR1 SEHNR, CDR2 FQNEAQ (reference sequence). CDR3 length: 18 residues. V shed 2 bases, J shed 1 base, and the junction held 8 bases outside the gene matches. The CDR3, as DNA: TGTGCCAGCAGCTTACCCCGCAGACTAGCGGGACGCACAGATACGCAGTATTTT. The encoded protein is CASSLPRRLAGRTDTQYF.

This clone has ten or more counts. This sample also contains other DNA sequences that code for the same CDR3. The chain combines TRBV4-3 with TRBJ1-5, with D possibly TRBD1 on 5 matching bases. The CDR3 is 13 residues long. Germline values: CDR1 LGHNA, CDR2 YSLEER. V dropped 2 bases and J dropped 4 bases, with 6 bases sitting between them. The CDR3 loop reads CASSQQGNQPQHF. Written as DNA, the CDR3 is TGCGCCAGCAGCCAACAGGGTAATCAGCCCCAGCATTTT.

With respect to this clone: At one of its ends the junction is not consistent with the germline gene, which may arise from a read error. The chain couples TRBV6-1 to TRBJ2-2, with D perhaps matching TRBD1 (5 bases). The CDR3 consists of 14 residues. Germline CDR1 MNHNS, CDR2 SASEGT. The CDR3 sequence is CAISETANTGELFF. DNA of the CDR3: TGTGCCATCAGTGAGACAGCGAACACCGGGGAGCTGTTTTTT.

CDR3 region: CASSERGGSLNTGELFF. The CDR3 DNA sequence: TGTGCCAGCAGCGAAAGAGGCGGATCCTTGAACACCGGGGAGCTGTTTTTT. V gene TRBV21-1 combines with J gene TRBJ2-2; the table's D call, TRBD2, was not checked against the DNA. TRBV21-1 is a documented pseudogene. The CDR3 loop spans 17 amino acids.

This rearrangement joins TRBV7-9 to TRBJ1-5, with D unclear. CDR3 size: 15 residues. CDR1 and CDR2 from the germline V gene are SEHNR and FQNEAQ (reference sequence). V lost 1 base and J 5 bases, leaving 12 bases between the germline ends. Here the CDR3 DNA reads TGTGCCAGCAGCTTAGGAGTCGGGTTGGATCAGCCCCAGCATTTT. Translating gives CASSLGVGLDQPQHF.